The entry below gives a single TCR beta chain sequence along with its context. The antigen remains undetermined. Other nucleotide sequences in the sample specify the same CDR3. Each of the patients experienced relapse following autologous stem cell transplantation, and their brentuximab vedotin exposure differed. This sample was taken from a study of PD-1 blockade in classical Hodgkin lymphoma. Study-wide points: Lower baseline TCR diversity marked trial partial responders and progressors. Exclusion was the outcome for patients who began nivolumab under 1 year after ASCT. Diversity in CD4+ TCRs, unlike that measured in CD8+ TCRs, had risen significantly by C4D1.

Trimming removed 5 bases from V and 6 bases from J; junction bases left unmatched: 2. The CDR3 is made up of 12 amino acids. CDR1 is MNHEY and CDR2 is SMNVEV in the germline V gene (reference sequence). This table comes from immunoSEQ multiplex PCR, and its TCRdb copy is limited to in-frame clones, with some not included. Of over 25,000 clones in the sample, roughly 70% were seen once. The J gene is TRBJ2-3, the V gene TRBV27; 7 bases are a match to TRBD2. The sequence was obtained from a human donor with classical Hodgkin lymphoma. Here the sequenced sample was peripheral blood mononuclear cells (PBMCs), taken before the second cycle of nivolumab. The CDR3 DNA reads as TGTGCCAGCAGTCCCGGGGGGGATACGCAGTATTTT. Its translation is CASSPGGDTQYF.